This TCR beta chain was retrieved from a study of blood T cell repertoires in COVID-19. In the study overall: From the United States, Italy and Spain came samples of acute and convalescent COVID-19. The analysed material was cDNA or gDNA that came from T cells, B-cell-depleted T cells, or PBMCs.

In the original analysis: Amplification of reference gene primers provided the estimated nucleated cell counts. The data were produced by immunoSEQ multiplex PCR, yet TCRdb's version contains in-frame clones alone and is incomplete. V and J calls and clone size are given by that table; D and trimming were obtained from the DNA. The sample yields some 86,000 clones, 85% seen once. The CDR3 extends over 13 amino acids. Germline CDR1 MDHEN, CDR2 SYDVKM. With 6 bases removed from V and 6 bases from J, the gap between germline ends came to 14 bases. The gene calls are TRBV28 and TRBJ1-2, with D possibly TRBD1 on 6 matching bases. The TCR originated in a woman in her 70s with acute or convalescent COVID-19. Sequenced input: peripheral blood. The CDR3 sequence: CASSTRQEDGYTF. The CDR3 nucleotides read TGTGCCAGCAGCACACGACAGGAAGATGGCTACACCTTC.